This T cell receptor beta chain comes out of a study of cytomegalovirus exposure and HLA in healthy donors. V dropped 4 bases and J dropped 5; count of bases not matched to a gene: 19. This CDR3 spans 18 amino acids. Germline V gene sequence: CDR1 SGHKS, CDR2 YYEKEE (reference sequence). Primers: 60 Vbeta forward and 13 Jbeta reverse. TCRdb's table, derived via immunoSEQ multiplex PCR, lists solely in-frame clones and lacks some. The repertoire includes approximately 170,000 clones, roughly 81% of them detected once, and about 2.5% sits in the top ten. The sequence was obtained from a man aged 30-40 years in good health and CMV-seropositive. V usage is TRBV5-5 and J usage is TRBJ1-1, with 8 positions matching TRBD1. The sample was PBMCs. CDR3 bases: TGTGCCAGCAGCACGGGACTACCGAACAGGGGGATAGTGACTGAAGCTTTCTTT. Amino acid sequence: CASSTGLPNRGIVTEAFF.